The 5 T cell receptor beta chains reported below all come from one sample, sequenced in a study of CXCR3-negative and CXCR3-positive naive CD8 T cells. Study results and caveats: In CXCR3-positive naive cells, the TRB CDR3s were more hydrophobic than in CXCR3-negative naive cells.

Antigens of these TCRs are unknown. Preparation of TRB cDNA libraries relied on 5' RACE carrying UMI labels. Reprocessing the 5' RACE reads, TCRdb reports a single entry for every CDR3 protein and omits DNA. The repertoire table contains fewer than 90,000 distinct CDR3 sequences. The sequencing input was naive CXCR3+ CD8+ T cells from blood. The subset denotes: CD45RO-CCR7+CD27+CD95- naive CD8+ T cells expressing CXCR3 (TNR3+). These receptors all stem from a human donor in good health. Some clones in this sample may be carry-over from other donors' samples.

The chain employs TRBV6-4 and TRBJ2-7; the D gene TCRdb calls, TRBD1, cannot be checked with no DNA. Germline V CDR1 and CDR2: MRHNA, SNTAGT. This CDR3 comprises 17 residues. The CDR3 region is CASSRIIGTGNTYEQYF.

The V call is TRBV7-3, the J call TRBJ1-1; TCRdb outputs TRBD1, but without DNA this stays unchecked. This CDR3 is 14 amino acids long. CDR1 SGHTA and CDR2 FQGTGA come from the germline V gene. Here the CDR3 reads CASSLTPGGPEAFF.

This sequence joins TRBV7-2 and TRBJ1-2; TCRdb's D call, TRBD1, is unchecked because there is no DNA. The length of the CDR3 is 13 residues. Germline-derived CDR1 and CDR2 are SGHTA and FQGNSA. The CDR3 protein is CASSPGTGYGYTF.

This chain links TRBV11-2 with TRBJ2-7; TCRdb calls TRBD2, which cannot be checked without DNA. The length of the CDR3 is 14 residues. Germline V lookup: CDR1 SGHAT, CDR2 FQNNGV. CDR3 region: CASSSGTSPYEQYF.

The chain links TRBV29-1 to TRBJ2-1; TCRdb picks TRBD2, but there is no DNA to check that call. The CDR3 extends over 17 amino acids. Looked up from germline, CDR1 is SQVTM and CDR2 is ANQGSEA. CDR3 in amino acids: CSVEGLAEVSLGNEQFF.